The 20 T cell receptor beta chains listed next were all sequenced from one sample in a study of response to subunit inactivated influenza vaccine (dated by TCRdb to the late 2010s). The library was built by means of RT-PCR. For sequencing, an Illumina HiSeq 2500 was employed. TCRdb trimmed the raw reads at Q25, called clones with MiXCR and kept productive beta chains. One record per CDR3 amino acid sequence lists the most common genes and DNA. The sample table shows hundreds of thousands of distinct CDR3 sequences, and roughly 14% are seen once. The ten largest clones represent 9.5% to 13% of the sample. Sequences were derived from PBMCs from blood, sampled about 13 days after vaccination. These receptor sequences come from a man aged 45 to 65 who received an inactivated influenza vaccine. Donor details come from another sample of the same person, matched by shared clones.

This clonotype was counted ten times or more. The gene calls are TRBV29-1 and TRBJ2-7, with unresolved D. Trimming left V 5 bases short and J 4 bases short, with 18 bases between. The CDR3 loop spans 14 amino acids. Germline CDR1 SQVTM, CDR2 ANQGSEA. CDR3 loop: CSVTLKTGPYEQYF. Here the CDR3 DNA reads TGCAGCGTTACACTAAAGACCGGCCCTTACGAGCAGTACTTC.

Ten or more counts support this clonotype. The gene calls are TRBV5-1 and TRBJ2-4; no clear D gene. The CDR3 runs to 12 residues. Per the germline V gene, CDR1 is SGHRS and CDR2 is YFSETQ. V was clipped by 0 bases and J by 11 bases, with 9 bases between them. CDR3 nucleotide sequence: TGCGCCAGCAGCTTGGGGGGTTCGGTTCAGTACTTC. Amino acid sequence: CASSLGGSVQYF.

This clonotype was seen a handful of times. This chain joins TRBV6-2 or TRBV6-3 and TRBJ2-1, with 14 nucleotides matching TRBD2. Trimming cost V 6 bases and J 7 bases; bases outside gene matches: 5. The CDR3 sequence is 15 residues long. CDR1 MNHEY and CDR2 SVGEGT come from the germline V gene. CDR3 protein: CASSQGLAGENEQFF. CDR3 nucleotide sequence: TGTGCCAGCAGCCAGGGACTAGCGGGAGAAAATGAGCAGTTCTTC.

DNA of the CDR3: TGTGCCACCAGCGGAAGGACAGCCACAACCTACAATGAGCAGTTCTTC. As protein: CATSGRTATTYNEQFF. V usage is TRBV15 and J usage is TRBJ2-1; D perhaps matches TRBD1 (6 bases). This CDR3 comprises 16 residues. Germline V CDR1 and CDR2: LNHNV, YYDKDF (reference sequence). V was trimmed by 5 bases and J by 2 bases, leaving 16 bases between them. The full variable domain, completed using reference TRBV15 and TRBJ2-1, is DAMVIQNPRYQVTQFGKPVTLSCSQTLNHNVMYWYQQKSSQAPKLLFHYYDKDFNNEADTPDNFQSRRPNTSFCFLDIRSPGLGDTAMYLCATSGRTATTYNEQFFGPGTRLTVL.

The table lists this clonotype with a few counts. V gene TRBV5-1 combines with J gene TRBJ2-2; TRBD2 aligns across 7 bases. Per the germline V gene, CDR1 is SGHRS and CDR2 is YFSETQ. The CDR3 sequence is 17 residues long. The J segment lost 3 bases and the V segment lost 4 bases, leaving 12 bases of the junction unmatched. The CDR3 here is CASSAGSTGGYTGELFF. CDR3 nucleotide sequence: TGCGCCAGCAGCGCCGGCTCCACCGGGGGGTACACCGGGGAGCTGTTTTTT.

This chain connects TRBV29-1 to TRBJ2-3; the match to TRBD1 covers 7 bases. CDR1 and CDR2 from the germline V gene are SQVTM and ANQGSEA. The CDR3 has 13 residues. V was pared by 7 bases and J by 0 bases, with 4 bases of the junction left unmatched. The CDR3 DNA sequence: TGCAGCGGTGACAGGGCTAGCACAGATACGCAGTATTTT. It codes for CSGDRASTDTQYF.

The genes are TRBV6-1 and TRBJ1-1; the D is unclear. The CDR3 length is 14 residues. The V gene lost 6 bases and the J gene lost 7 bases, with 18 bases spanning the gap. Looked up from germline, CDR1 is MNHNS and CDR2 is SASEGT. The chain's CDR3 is CASRGGGNRGEAFF. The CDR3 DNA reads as TGTGCCAGCAGGGGCGGAGGGAACCGCGGTGAAGCTTTCTTT.

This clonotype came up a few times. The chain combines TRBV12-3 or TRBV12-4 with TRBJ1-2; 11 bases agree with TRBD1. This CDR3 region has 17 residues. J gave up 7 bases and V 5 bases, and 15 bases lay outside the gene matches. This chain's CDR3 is CASSLWTGGAGRSGYTF. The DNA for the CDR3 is TGTGCCAGCAGTCTCTGGACAGGGGGCGCTGGCCGTAGTGGCTACACCTTC.

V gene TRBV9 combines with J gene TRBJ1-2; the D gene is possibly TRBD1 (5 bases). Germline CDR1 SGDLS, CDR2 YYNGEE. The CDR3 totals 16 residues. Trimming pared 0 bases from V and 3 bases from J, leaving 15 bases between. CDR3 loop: CASSVEGTSGDYGYTF. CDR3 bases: TGTGCCAGCAGCGTAGAAGGGACCTCGGGTGACTATGGCTACACCTTC. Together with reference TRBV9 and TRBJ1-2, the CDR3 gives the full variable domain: DSGVTQTPKHLITATGQRVTLRCSPRSGDLSVYWYQQSLDQGLQFLIQYYNGEERAKGNILERFSAQQFPDLHSELNLSSLELGDSALYFCASSVEGTSGDYGYTFGSGTRLTVV.

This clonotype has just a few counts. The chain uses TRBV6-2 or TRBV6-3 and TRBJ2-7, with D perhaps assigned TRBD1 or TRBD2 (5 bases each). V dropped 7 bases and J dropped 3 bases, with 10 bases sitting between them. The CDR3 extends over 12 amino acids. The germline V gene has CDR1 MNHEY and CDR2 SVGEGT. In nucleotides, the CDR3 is TGTGCCAGCAAGGGACGGATCTACGAGCAGTACTTC. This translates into CASKGRIYEQYF.

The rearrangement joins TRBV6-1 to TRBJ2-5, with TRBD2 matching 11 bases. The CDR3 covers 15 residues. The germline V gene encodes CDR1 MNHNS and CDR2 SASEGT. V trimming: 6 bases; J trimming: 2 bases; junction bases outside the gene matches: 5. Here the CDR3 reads CASRGLAEPQETQYF. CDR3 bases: TGTGCCAGCAGGGGACTAGCGGAGCCTCAAGAGACCCAGTACTTC.

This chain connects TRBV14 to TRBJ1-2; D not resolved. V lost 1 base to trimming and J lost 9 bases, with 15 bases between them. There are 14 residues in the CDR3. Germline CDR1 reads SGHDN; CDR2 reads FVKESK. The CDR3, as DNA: TGTGCCAGCAGCCAAGGTCCGGGCCGGCTAAGCTACACCTTC. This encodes CASSQGPGRLSYTF.

The chain's CDR3 is CSARSDSNQPQHF. DNA for the CDR3: TGCAGTGCTAGAAGTGATAGCAATCAGCCCCAGCATTTT. The V and J genes are TRBV20-1 and TRBJ1-5, with D unclear. There are 13 residues in the CDR3. From germline, CDR1 is DFQATT and CDR2 SNEGSKA (reference sequence). V shed 2 bases and J shed 0 bases, with 5 bases lying between them.

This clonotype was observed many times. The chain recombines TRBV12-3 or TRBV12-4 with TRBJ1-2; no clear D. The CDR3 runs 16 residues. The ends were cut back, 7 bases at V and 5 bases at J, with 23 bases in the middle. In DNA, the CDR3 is TGTGCCAGCACCGAATTACCCGTCGAGTCTCGGTATGGCTACACCTTC. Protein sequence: CASTELPVESRYGYTF.

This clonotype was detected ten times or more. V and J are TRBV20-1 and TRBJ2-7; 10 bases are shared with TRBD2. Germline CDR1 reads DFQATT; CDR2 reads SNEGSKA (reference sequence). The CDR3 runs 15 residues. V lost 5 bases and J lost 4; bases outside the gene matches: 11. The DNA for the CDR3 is TGCAGTGCTCGAGGGGCTAGCGGGAGTATGTACGAGCAGTACTTC. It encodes CSARGASGSMYEQYF.

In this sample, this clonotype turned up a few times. The chain's CDR3 is CASAREMDQPQHF. The CDR3, as DNA: TGTGCCAGCGCGAGGGAAATGGATCAGCCCCAGCATTTT. The genes are TRBV27 and TRBJ1-5; D is uncertain. This CDR3 region has 13 residues. Germline values: CDR1 MNHEY, CDR2 SMNVEV (reference sequence). V shed 8 bases and J shed 5 bases, with 13 bases lying between them.

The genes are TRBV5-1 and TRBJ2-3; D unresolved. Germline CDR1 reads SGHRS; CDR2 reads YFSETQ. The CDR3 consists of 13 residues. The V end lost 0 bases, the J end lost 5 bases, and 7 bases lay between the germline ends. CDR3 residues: CASSLDPGDTQYF. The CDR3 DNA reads TGCGCCAGCAGCTTGGATCCGGGAGATACGCAGTATTTT.

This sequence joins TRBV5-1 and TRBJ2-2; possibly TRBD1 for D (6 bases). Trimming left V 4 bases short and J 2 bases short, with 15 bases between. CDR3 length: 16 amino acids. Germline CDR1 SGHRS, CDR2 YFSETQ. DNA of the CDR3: TGCGCCAGCAGCCCGAGGGGACAAGAAAACACCGGGGAGCTGTTTTTT. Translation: CASSPRGQENTGELFF.

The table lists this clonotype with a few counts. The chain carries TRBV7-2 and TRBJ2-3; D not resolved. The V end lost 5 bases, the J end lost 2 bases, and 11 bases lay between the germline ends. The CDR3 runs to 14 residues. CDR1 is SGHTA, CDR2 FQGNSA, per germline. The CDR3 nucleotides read TGTGCCAGCAGCCCCCTGTTGGTCACAGATACGCAGTATTTT. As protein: CASSPLLVTDTQYF.

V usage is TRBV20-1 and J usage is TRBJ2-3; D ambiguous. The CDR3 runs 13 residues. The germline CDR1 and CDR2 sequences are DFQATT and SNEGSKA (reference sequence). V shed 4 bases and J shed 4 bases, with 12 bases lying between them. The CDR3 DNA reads TGCAGTGCTATCCGTGGCAGCTCAGATACGCAGTATTTT. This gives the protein CSAIRGSSDTQYF.